This paragraph reports one TCR beta chain. The antigen remains unidentified. This sample is drawn from a study of cytomegalovirus exposure and HLA in healthy donors. General study findings and limits: One variant, a missense change in DCLRE1C, was linked in a later analysis to TCR beta V- and J-gene trimming. In a later analysis, productive TCRs from donors in an Asian-associated ancestry cluster reportedly carried fewer N-insertions than the cohort mean.

PCR amplification relied on 60 Vbeta primers (plus 13 Jbeta primers). The repertoire was sequenced with immunoSEQ multiplex PCR; TCRdb's copy has only in-frame clones and lacks some. The sample has hundreds of thousands of clones; 65% to 75% are singletons. The V and J ends lost 6 bases and 4 bases, in that order; junction bases with no gene match: 18. From germline, CDR1 is SNHLY and CDR2 FYNNEI. The CDR3 is 19 residues long. The origin of this receptor is a woman aged 25 to 39 in good health and CMV-seronegative. V gene TRBV2 combines with J gene TRBJ1-3; TRBD1 aligns across 10 bases. Sequencing input: PBMCs. The DNA of the CDR3 is TGTGCCAGCAGGGGACCGGGACAGGGGAAAGACGGGTCGGGAAACACCATATATTTT. It codes for CASRGPGQGKDGSGNTIYF.